This T cell receptor beta chain was recorded in a study of PD-1 blockade in mismatch repair-deficient tumors (dated by TCRdb to 2016 to 2017). Regarding the study in general: The trial enrolled about 90 consecutive patients with under 15 mismatch repair-deficient cancer types between September 2013 and September 2016, all previously treated and progressing. Tumor-associated T cell clones in the peripheral blood of patients responding to PD-1 blockade were tracked using deep sequencing of TCR CDR3 regions.

Mismatch repair deficiency in every enrolled patient was established by polymerase chain reaction or immunohistochemistry. TCR sequencing was carried out for a few patients who responded to pembrolizumab therapy. The phase II trial prospectively evaluated PD-1 blockade with pembrolizumab in advanced mismatch repair-deficient cancers, independent of tissue of origin. Peripheral blood T cell samples were serially collected before and at multiple times after PD-1 blockade was started. Blood sampling time points were reported as weeks after the first dose of pembrolizumab. Looking up the germline V gene yields CDR1 KGHSH and CDR2 LQKENI. Trimming leaves V shorter by 4 bases and J shorter by 1 base, with the junction holding 9 bases beyond the gene matches. From its cysteine to its phenylalanine, the CDR3 spans 18 amino acids. Only the CDR3 region is kept as DNA, spanning 54 bases read in frame from base 1.

Paper-wide results and their limitations: Rapid expansion after pembrolizumab followed by contraction, generally before radiologic responses, was shown by tumor-resident clones, which were often undetectable in blood before treatment.

The library was obtained by the immunoSEQ multiplex PCR assay. Sourced from immuneACCESS, this table was stored by TCRdb with only in-frame sequences that have V and J called. A share of the clones is absent; for the studies checked, an unresolved V gene accounts for under half, and the remainder has no known explanation. The sample yields some 66,000 clones; about 91% were counted once. Together, the top ten hold around 13% of the sample. As regards this clone: Its recognized antigen is unknown. Per-base quality was not reported, and no clone a single base away is much larger than it.

The TCR comes from an adult with mismatch repair-deficient cancer. The input for sequencing was peripheral blood, taken 52 weeks after starting pembrolizumab. The receptor chain draws on TRBV18 and TRBJ2-6; TRBD1 matches 8 bases in the middle. The CDR3 region reads CASSLGQGGASGANVLTF. The nucleotides are TGTGCCAGCTCACTTGGACAGGGTGGCGCTTCTGGGGCCAACGTCCTGACTTTC.